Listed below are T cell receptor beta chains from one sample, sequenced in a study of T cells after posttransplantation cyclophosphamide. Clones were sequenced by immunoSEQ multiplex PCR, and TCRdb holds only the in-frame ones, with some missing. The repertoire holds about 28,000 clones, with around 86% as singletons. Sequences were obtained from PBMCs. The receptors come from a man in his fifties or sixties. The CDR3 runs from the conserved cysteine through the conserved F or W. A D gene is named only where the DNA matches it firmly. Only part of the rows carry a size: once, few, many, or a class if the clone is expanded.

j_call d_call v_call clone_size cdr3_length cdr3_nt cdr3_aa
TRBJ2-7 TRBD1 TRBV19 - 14 TGTGCCAGTAGTACCCGGGACAGATCCTACGAGCAGTACTTC CASSTRDRSYEQYF
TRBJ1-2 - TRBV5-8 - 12 TGTGCCAGCAGCTATTCGGCGCGGGGCTACACCTTC CASSYSARGYTF
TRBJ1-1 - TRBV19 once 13 TGTGCCAGTAGGGCGGTGGGAGACACTGAAGCTTTCTTT CASRAVGDTEAFF
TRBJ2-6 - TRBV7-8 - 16 TGTGCCAGCAGCTTAAGCGAGGCCTCTGGGGCCAACGTCCTGACTTTC CASSLSEASGANVLTF
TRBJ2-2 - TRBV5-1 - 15 TGCGCCAGCAGCTTGACTTCCCCGAACACCGGGGAGCTGTTTTTT CASSLTSPNTGELFF
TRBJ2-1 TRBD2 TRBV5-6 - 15 TGTGCCAGCAGCCCGGAGCGGGGGGCCAGGGGGGAGCAGTTCTTC CASSPERGARGEQFF
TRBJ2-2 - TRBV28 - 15 TGTGCCAGCAGTTTCCTTTCCGACTTGTCCGGGGAGCTGTTTTTT CASSFLSDLSGELFF
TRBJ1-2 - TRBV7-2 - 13 TGTGCCAGCAGCTTAGCCCCCGATAGAGGCTACACCTTC CASSLAPDRGYTF
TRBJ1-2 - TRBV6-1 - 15 TGTGCCAGCAGAACGACTGGGGAGGCAGGCTATGGCTACACCTTC CASRTTGEAGYGYTF
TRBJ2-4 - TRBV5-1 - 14 TGCGCCAGCAGCTTGGGCGGACAAGAAAACATTCAGTACTTC CASSLGGQENIQYF
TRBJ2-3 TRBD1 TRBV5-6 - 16 TGTGCCAGCAGCCCCACCGGGACAGGGGTTCTAGATACGCAGTATTTT CASSPTGTGVLDTQYF
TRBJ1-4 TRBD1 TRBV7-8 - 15 TGTGCCAGCAGCCAGACGGGACAGGGTAGGGAAAAACTGTTTTTT CASSQTGQGREKLFF
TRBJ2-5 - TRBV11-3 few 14 TGTGCCAGCGGCTCGCCGGGAGTACAAGAGACCCAGTACTTC CASGSPGVQETQYF
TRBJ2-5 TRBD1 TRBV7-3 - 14 TGTGCCAGCAGCCCGACAGGGCTCCAAGAGACCCAGTACTTC CASSPTGLQETQYF
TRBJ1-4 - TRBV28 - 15 TGTGCCAGCAGTACCGCGGGCTTGAGTAATGAAAAACTGTTTTTT CASSTAGLSNEKLFF
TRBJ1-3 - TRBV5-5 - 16 TGTGCCAGCAGCCTGGAAGGATGGCAGGTCGGAAACACCATATATTTT CASSLEGWQVGNTIYF
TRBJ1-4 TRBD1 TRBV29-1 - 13 TGCAGCGTTCTAGTACAGGGGAATGAAAAACTGTTTTTT CSVLVQGNEKLFF
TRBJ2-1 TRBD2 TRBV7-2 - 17 TGTGCCAGCAGCCCATTTCGTAGCGGGAGTCCCTACAATGAGCAGTTCTTC CASSPFRSGSPYNEQFF
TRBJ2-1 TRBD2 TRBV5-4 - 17 TGTGCCAGCAGCTTGGCCCTAAGCGGGGGGAATGACAATGAGCAGTTCTTC CASSLALSGGNDNEQFF
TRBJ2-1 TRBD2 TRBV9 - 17 TGTGCCAGCAGCGTAAGCGGGAGGGCCGAAATCGCCAATGAGCAGTTCTTC CASSVSGRAEIANEQFF
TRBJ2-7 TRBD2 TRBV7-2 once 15 TGTGCCAGCACTCTAAGGGGACTAGCGGGGTACGAGCAGTACTTC CASTLRGLAGYEQYF
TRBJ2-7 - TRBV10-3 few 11 TGTGCCATCAGGCGGGGTCAGGAGCAGTACTTC CAIRRGQEQYF
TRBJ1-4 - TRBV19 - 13 TGTGCCAGTAGTATAGCCCAGGGGGAAAAACTGTTTTTT CASSIAQGEKLFF
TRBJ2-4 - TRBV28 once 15 TGTGCCAGCAGCCCTAATCTAGAGTACAAAAACATTCAGTACTTC CASSPNLEYKNIQYF
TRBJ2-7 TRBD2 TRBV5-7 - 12 TGTGCCAGCGGACTAGCGGGCCTGGAGCAGTACTTC CASGLAGLEQYF
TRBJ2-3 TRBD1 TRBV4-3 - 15 TGCGCCAGCAGCCTAACGGGACAGCGCACAGATACGCAGTATTTT CASSLTGQRTDTQYF